A single sample is the source of the 32 T cell receptor beta chains below, sequenced in a study of shared clonotypes between healthy human individuals. Naive CD8 cells lacked CD45RO and underwent positive selection for CCR7, leaving out terminally differentiated effector memory CD45RA+ cells. Profiling relied on immunoSEQ multiplex PCR, and the TCRdb table lists in-frame clones only, not all of them. The sample comprises some 580,000 clones, 98% of which are singletons, and less than 0.35% rests with the top ten. What was sequenced was naive CD8+ T cells sorted from blood. The receptors stem from a man younger than 40 in good health.

The chain carries TRBV7-2 and TRBJ2-3; D not certain. CDR1 is SGHTA, CDR2 FQGNSA, per germline. The CDR3 consists of 15 residues. Trimming removed 0 bases from V and 3 bases from J, with 10 bases in between. The CDR3 coding sequence is TGTGCCAGCAGCTTAGCGGTAGTCCGTACAGATACGCAGTATTTT. Its protein is CASSLAVVRTDTQYF.

This clone appeared once. This chain links TRBV6-1 with TRBJ2-7, with 11 bases matching TRBD2. CDR3 length: 15 residues. V lost 3 bases and J lost 2; bases outside the gene matches: 3. The germline V gene has CDR1 MNHNS and CDR2 SASEGT. CDR3 protein: CASSDVAGGTYEQYF. In nucleotides, the CDR3 is TGTGCCAGCAGTGACGTAGCGGGAGGGACCTACGAGCAGTACTTC.

This sequence joins TRBV6-5 and TRBJ1-5; D uncertain. CDR1 is MNHEY, CDR2 SVGAGI, per germline. Between the trimmed V and J ends, which lost 0 bases and 0 bases, there was a span of 3 bases. There are 14 residues in the CDR3. The CDR3 sequence: CASSYSNSNQPQHF. DNA for the CDR3: TGTGCCAGCAGTTACTCTAATAGCAATCAGCCCCAGCATTTT.

The chain couples TRBV27 to TRBJ2-7; 7 bases are a match to TRBD2. V lost 5 bases and J lost 5; bases outside the gene matches: 6. This CDR3 region has 13 residues. Germline CDR1 reads MNHEY; CDR2 reads SMNVEV (reference sequence). CDR3 in DNA: TGTGCCAGCAGTCTGGCCGGGAGGAACGAGCAGTACTTC. Amino acids: CASSLAGRNEQYF.

The J gene is TRBJ2-7, the V gene TRBV5-1; D is perhaps TRBD1 or TRBD2 (5 bases each). Trimming took 4 bases from V and 3 from J, leaving 11 bases between them. This CDR3 has 13 amino acids. Germline loops: CDR1 SGHRS, CDR2 YFSETQ. The CDR3 region has the DNA TGCGCCAGCAGCCGAGGGACGGGCTACGAGCAGTACTTC. It yields the protein CASSRGTGYEQYF.

The chain combines TRBV27 with TRBJ2-7, with 10 bases fitting TRBD2. The CDR3 is 16 amino acids. V trimming: 3 bases; J trimming: 5 bases; junction bases outside the gene matches: 10. Germline V gene data show CDR1 as MNHEY and CDR2 as SMNVEV (reference sequence). CDR3 residues: CASSFVGSSGRHEQYF. CDR3 DNA: TGTGCCAGCAGTTTTGTTGGGTCTAGCGGGAGACACGAGCAGTACTTC.

The V gene is TRBV13, the J gene TRBJ2-1, with TRBD2 matching over 7 bases. Per germline, CDR1 PRHDT and CDR2 FYEKMQ (reference sequence). This CDR3 spans 18 amino acids. V was pared by 2 bases and J by 1 base, with 11 bases of the junction left unmatched. The CDR3 DNA sequence: TGTGCCAGCAGCTTATTGGTGGCTAGCGGTGAATCCTACAATGAGCAGTTCTTC. It specifies CASSLLVASGESYNEQFF.

The chain employs TRBV27 and TRBJ2-1; 9 bases agree with TRBD2. Trimming removed 6 bases from V and 7 bases from J; junction bases left unmatched: 16. Germline V gene lookup returns CDR1 MNHEY and CDR2 SMNVEV (reference sequence). The CDR3 length is 17 residues. The CDR3 bases are TGTGCCAGCAGCCCAACCATATCCGCGGGAGGGTGGAATGAGCAGTTCTTC. Encoded protein: CASSPTISAGGWNEQFF.

About this clone: One end of the junction fails to match germline, which may point to a read error. The chain couples TRBV11-2 to TRBJ2-7; TRBD1 matches at 8 bases. The CDR3 is 12 residues long. Germline lookup yields CDR1 SGHAT and CDR2 FQNNGV. The CDR3 DNA is TGTGCCAGCAGCAAAATGGACAGGGCGGTTGTCTTC. Protein: CASSKMDRAVVF.

This rearrangement joins TRBV10-2 to TRBJ2-7; D is perhaps TRBD1 (5 bases). Trimming pared 6 bases from V and 3 bases from J, leaving 12 bases between. The CDR3 covers 13 residues. Germline lookup yields CDR1 WSHSY and CDR2 SAAADI. CDR3 in amino acids: CASSPTAVYEQYF. The CDR3 DNA reads as TGCGCCAGCAGCCCGACAGCCGTCTACGAGCAGTACTTC.

The rearrangement joins TRBV7-9 to TRBJ2-2; D is unclear. The CDR3 length is 14 residues. V was clipped by 7 bases and J by 0 bases, with 9 bases between them. CDR1 is SEHNR, CDR2 FQNEAQ, per germline (reference sequence). This CDR3 reads CASTSSPNTGELFF. In DNA, the CDR3 is TGTGCCAGCACCTCCTCGCCGAACACCGGGGAGCTGTTTTTT.

The gene calls are TRBV5-5 and TRBJ2-2; D is perhaps TRBD2 (5 bases). CDR1 and CDR2 (germline): SGHKS, YYEKEE (reference sequence). This CDR3 spans 14 amino acids. Trimming stripped 4 bases from V and 6 bases from J, with 13 bases between. CDR3 nucleotides: TGTGCCAGCAGCCCCGCCGGGGATGCCGGGGAGCTGTTTTTT. Protein product: CASSPAGDAGELFF.

The chain is built from TRBV27 and TRBJ2-7, with D perhaps TRBD1 (6 bases). The V end lost 6 bases, the J end lost 6 bases, and 18 bases lay between the germline ends. The germline CDR1 and CDR2 sequences are MNHEY and SMNVEV (reference sequence). The CDR3 consists of 14 residues. This CDR3 reads CASSPRQGLPEQYF. The CDR3 DNA follows: TGTGCCAGCAGCCCCCGCCAGGGGTTACCCGAGCAGTACTTC.

This sequence joins TRBV6-5 and TRBJ1-5; D unclear. Trimming pared 4 bases from V and 5 bases from J, leaving 9 bases between. Germline CDR1 reads MNHEY; CDR2 reads SVGAGI. The CDR3 is made up of 13 amino acids. The CDR3 DNA reads TGTGCCAGCAGTTTCACCGAAGATCAGCCCCAGCATTTT. Residues: CASSFTEDQPQHF.

The chain carries TRBV29-1 and TRBJ2-1, with 9 bases lining up with TRBD2. The CDR3 covers 13 residues. With V trimmed by 7 bases and J by 7 bases, 8 bases remained unmatched. Germline assignment: CDR1 SQVTM and CDR2 ANQGSEA. CDR3 nucleotides: TGCAGCGGCTTTGGGACTAGCTTTAATGAGCAGTTCTTC. Translation: CSGFGTSFNEQFF.

This clone was counted a single time. Other DNA sequences of this sample code for an identical CDR3. The gene calls are TRBV27 and TRBJ1-3, with a possible D match to TRBD1 (5 bases). Germline values: CDR1 MNHEY, CDR2 SMNVEV (reference sequence). This CDR3 has 14 residues. V gave up 2 bases and J gave up 1 base, with 6 bases separating them. CDR3 amino acids: CASSLAGSGNTIYF. The CDR3 region has the DNA TGTGCCAGCAGTTTAGCAGGGTCTGGAAACACCATATATTTT.

The chain combines TRBV4-1 with TRBJ1-5; D gene ambiguous. The germline V and J ends were trimmed by 4 bases and 0 bases, with 10 bases remaining between them. The V gene's germline CDR1 is MGHRA and CDR2 YSYEKL. The CDR3 consists of 15 residues. This chain's CDR3 is CASSPVTGSNQPQHF. The DNA for the CDR3 is TGCGCCAGCAGCCCTGTAACTGGTAGCAATCAGCCCCAGCATTTT.

This chain links TRBV7-9 with TRBJ1-2, with D uncertain. Germline V CDR1 and CDR2: SEHNR, FQNEAQ (reference sequence). This CDR3 is 11 amino acids long. Deletions cut 1 base from V and 8 bases from J, with 5 bases between. The chain's CDR3 is CASSLGLGYTF. The DNA of the CDR3 is TGTGCCAGCAGCTTAGGCCTGGGCTACACCTTC.

This chain connects TRBV27 to TRBJ1-5; the D gene is possibly TRBD1 (5 bases). The germline V and J ends were trimmed by 3 bases and 9 bases, with 9 bases remaining between them. The CDR3 has 12 amino acids. CDR1 is MNHEY and CDR2 is SMNVEV in the germline V gene (reference sequence). CDR3 in amino acids: CASSFSGRPQHF. The CDR3 region has the DNA TGTGCCAGCAGTTTTTCGGGGCGGCCCCAGCATTTT.

This chain joins TRBV7-3 and TRBJ2-2; TRBD2 is a possible D gene (5 bases). The germline V gene has CDR1 SGHTA and CDR2 FQGTGA. The CDR3 runs to 15 residues. Trimming cost V 5 bases and J 0 bases, with 10 bases left between them. The CDR3 loop is CASSPSGTNTGELFF. The CDR3 bases are TGTGCCAGCAGCCCCAGCGGAACGAACACCGGGGAGCTGTTTTTT.

The chain couples TRBV5-5 to TRBJ2-3; D is unresolved. Germline CDR1 is SGHKS and CDR2 is YYEKEE (reference sequence). V lost 9 bases to trimming and J lost 4 bases, with 9 bases between them. This CDR3 has 11 residues. This CDR3 is CAITSADTQYF. For the CDR3, the DNA is TGTGCCATAACCTCCGCAGATACGCAGTATTTT.

The chain couples TRBV29-1 to TRBJ2-7; 12 nucleotides align to TRBD2. This CDR3 has 17 residues. The V gene's germline CDR1 is SQVTM and CDR2 ANQGSEA. V gave up 2 bases and J gave up 2 bases; unmatched junction bases: 10. The CDR3 reads CSVEPLAGGPGAYEQYF. For the CDR3, the DNA is TGCAGCGTTGAACCCCTAGCGGGAGGGCCAGGTGCCTACGAGCAGTACTTC.

The J gene is TRBJ1-5, the V gene TRBV27; 9 nucleotides agree with TRBD1. The J segment lost 7 bases and the V segment lost 2 bases, leaving 3 bases of the junction unmatched. CDR3 length equals 14 residues. Looked up from germline, CDR1 is MNHEY and CDR2 is SMNVEV (reference sequence). CDR3 residues: CASSLGTGYQPQHF. The CDR3 DNA reads as TGTGCCAGCAGTTTAGGGACAGGGTACCAGCCCCAGCATTTT.

The V call is TRBV29-1, the J call TRBJ2-1; D may match TRBD1 or TRBD2 (5 bases each). This CDR3 spans 12 amino acids. Germline assignment: CDR1 SQVTM and CDR2 ANQGSEA. The V end was cut by 5 bases, the J end by 4 bases, with 9 bases between. The CDR3 is CSVRWGYNEQFF. The CDR3 DNA follows: TGCAGCGTTAGGTGGGGGTACAATGAGCAGTTCTTC.

CDR3 DNA: TGTGCCAGCAGTTTAATGGGGGCCAAAAACATTCAGTACTTC. Translated, it gives CASSLMGAKNIQYF. The chain recombines TRBV28 with TRBJ2-4; D not resolved. V lost 2 bases and J 1 base, leaving 6 bases between the germline ends. The CDR3 spans 14 residues. From germline, CDR1 is MDHEN and CDR2 SYDVKM.

The gene calls are TRBV6-1 and TRBJ2-7; 7 nucleotides agree with TRBD1. This CDR3 has 15 amino acids. Germline-derived CDR1 and CDR2 are MNHNS and SASEGT. The V segment lost 4 bases and the J segment 4 bases; nucleotides outside the gene matches: 10. Here the CDR3 DNA reads TGTGCCAGCAGTGTTCCGAGGGACAGTACTTACGAGCAGTACTTC. Translation: CASSVPRDSTYEQYF.

This chain links TRBV4-3 with TRBJ2-1; TRBD2 is a possible D gene (5 bases). CDR3 length: 16 residues. The V gene's germline CDR1 is LGHNA and CDR2 YSLEER. Trimming cost V 1 base and J 0 bases, with 10 bases left between them. The CDR3 nucleotides read TGCGCCAGCAGCCAAGGGTGGCGGGTCTCCTACAATGAGCAGTTCTTC. Protein product: CASSQGWRVSYNEQFF.

The J gene is TRBJ2-7, the V gene TRBV27; perhaps TRBD1 as D (7 bases). The V gene lost 5 bases and the J gene lost 3 bases, with 23 bases spanning the gap. The CDR3 covers 17 residues. CDR1 is MNHEY and CDR2 is SMNVEV in the germline V gene (reference sequence). The CDR3 region is CASSPGASGQMIYEQYF. The CDR3 coding sequence is TGTGCCAGCAGTCCGGGGGCCTCGGGACAGATGATCTACGAGCAGTACTTC.

To note about this clone: Other DNA sequences in the same sample also yield this CDR3. J is TRBJ2-7 and V is TRBV7-9; 10 bases are shared with TRBD2. The CDR3 covers 15 residues. The V segment lost 5 bases and the J segment 1 base; nucleotides outside the gene matches: 5. CDR1 is SEHNR, CDR2 FQNEAQ, per germline (reference sequence). This CDR3 is CASSPRTSGSYEQYF. CDR3 sequence (DNA): TGTGCCAGCAGCCCCAGGACTAGCGGATCCTACGAGCAGTACTTC.

A note on this clone: This sample also contains other DNA sequences that code for the same CDR3. The chain carries TRBV7-9 and TRBJ1-5; D call uncertain. The CDR3 runs to 13 residues. Germline CDR1 reads SEHNR; CDR2 reads FQNEAQ (reference sequence). V was pared by 6 bases and J by 4 bases, with 10 bases between. The CDR3 coding sequence is TGTGCCAGCAGTCTAAACACTAATCAGCCCCAGCATTTT. Protein: CASSLNTNQPQHF.

This chain joins TRBV27 and TRBJ2-7; 8 nucleotides line up with TRBD2. The germline gives CDR1 MNHEY, CDR2 SMNVEV (reference sequence). V lost 9 bases and J lost 5; bases outside the gene matches: 9. CDR3 length: 13 residues. The CDR3 sequence: CASLRAGGNEQYF. The CDR3 DNA follows: TGTGCCAGTCTAAGGGCGGGGGGTAACGAGCAGTACTTC.

A few counts support this clone. The V and J genes are TRBV14 and TRBJ2-7; D gene uncertain. V lost 0 bases to trimming and J lost 3 bases, with 9 bases between them. The CDR3 sequence is 14 residues long. Germline V gene sequence: CDR1 SGHDN, CDR2 FVKESK. The CDR3 spells CASSQDPWSYEQYF. As DNA, the CDR3 is TGTGCCAGCAGCCAAGATCCGTGGAGCTACGAGCAGTACTTC.